Reported below is one T cell receptor (beta chain). The entry originates in a study of T cells in Graves' hyperthyroidism and ophthalmopathy. There were TCR beta CDR3 regions amplified from RNA transcripts. With the HTBI primer set, the TCR CDR3 went through a first round of RT-PCR. TCRdb recomputed calls from the multiplex PCR reads with MiXCR, one row per CDR3 protein. The sample consists of under 750,000 distinct CDR3 sequences, around 20% of them appearing once. V was cut by 4 bases and J by 7 bases, with 16 bases left in between. This CDR3 is 14 amino acids long. From germline, CDR1 is MDHEN and CDR2 SYDVKM.

The J gene is TRBJ1-1, the V gene TRBV28; D possibly corresponds to TRBD1 (6 bases). The clonotype was recovered from a woman in her forties or fifties with Graves' hyperthyroidism that later progressed to Graves' ophthalmopathy. Sequenced input: blood. The CDR3 loop is CASSSNRVLGEAFF. DNA for the CDR3: TGTGCCAGCAGTTCCAACAGGGTTCTGGGTGAAGCTTTCTTT.